This section outlines one T cell receptor beta chain sequence together with its context. Per the authors' pipeline: Nucleated cell counts were estimated from reference gene primer amplification. Sequencing used immunoSEQ multiplex PCR; TCRdb keeps in-frame clones, though not all of them. V, J and clone size are taken as reported in that table, and D and trimming were inferred from the DNA itself. The data hold about 240,000 clones, with roughly nine tenths observed a single time. V shed 0 bases and J 3 bases; nucleotides not matched to a gene: 8. CDR1 is SGHDT, CDR2 YYEEEE, per germline. The CDR3 has 17 residues. This record belongs to a study of blood T cell repertoires in COVID-19. About the study: The United States, Italy and Spain were the sources of the acute and convalescent COVID-19 samples. T cells, B-cell-depleted T cells, or PBMCs provided the cDNA or gDNA that served as material.

V usage is TRBV5-6 and J usage is TRBJ2-5, with TRBD1 identical over 10 bases. The sequenced sample consisted of peripheral blood. This clonotype was sampled from a man between 60 and 70 years old who had recovered from COVID-19. CDR3 sequence: CASSLVGDGTGEETQYF. As DNA, the CDR3 is TGTGCCAGCAGCTTGGTCGGCGATGGGACAGGGGAAGAGACCCAGTACTTC.